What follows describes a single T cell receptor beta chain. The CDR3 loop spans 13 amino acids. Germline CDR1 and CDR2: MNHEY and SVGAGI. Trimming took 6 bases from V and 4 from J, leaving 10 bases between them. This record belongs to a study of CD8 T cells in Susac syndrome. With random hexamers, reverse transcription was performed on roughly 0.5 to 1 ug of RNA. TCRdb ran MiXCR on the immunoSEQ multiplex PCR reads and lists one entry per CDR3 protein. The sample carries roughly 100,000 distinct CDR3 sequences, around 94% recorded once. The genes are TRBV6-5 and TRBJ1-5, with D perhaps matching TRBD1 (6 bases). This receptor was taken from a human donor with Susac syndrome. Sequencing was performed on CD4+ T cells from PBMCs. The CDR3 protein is CASSGTTNQPQHF. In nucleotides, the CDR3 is TGTGCCAGCAGCGGGACAACAAATCAGCCCCAGCATTTT.